This is a list of T cell receptor beta chains from one sample in a study of shared clonotypes between healthy human individuals. The assay was immunoSEQ multiplex PCR, and TCRdb's table has in-frame clones only and misses some. The repertoire holds about 230,000 clones, with approximately 65% as singletons. The specimen sequenced was memory CD4+ T cells sorted from blood. The source is a man younger than 45 in good health. CDR3s include the opening cysteine and the closing phenylalanine or tryptophan. A D gene is named only where the DNA matches it firmly. Some rows have no size entry. The others give once, few or many, or a class for an expanded clone.

>.|TRBV5-1|.|TRBJ2-2
CASSYGYEASTGELFF
TGCGCCAGCAGCTATGGATATGAGGCGAGCACCGGGGAGCTGTTTTTT
>.|TRBV4-2|.|TRBJ2-7
CASSQRQSTYEQYF
TGTGCCAGCAGCCAACGACAGTCCACCTACGAGCAGTACTTC
>.|TRBV6-6|few|TRBJ1-1
CASSTGGGSAFF
TGTGCCAGCAGTACGGGGGGCGGTTCCGCTTTCTTT
>TRBD2|TRBV5-1|.|TRBJ2-1
CASSGGTSVYNEQFF
TGCGCCAGCAGCGGGGGGACTAGCGTATACAATGAGCAGTTCTTC
>.|TRBV6-1|.|TRBJ2-7
CASSEVGRARSYEQYF
TGTGCCAGCAGTGAAGTAGGCAGGGCGAGATCCTACGAGCAGTACTTC
>.|TRBV7-9|few|TRBJ2-4
CASSRGDIQYF
TGTGCCAGCAGCCGCGGCGATATTCAGTACTTC
>TRBD2|TRBV29-1|.|TRBJ2-3
CSVDSGSSTDTQYF
TGCAGCGTTGACAGCGGGAGCAGCACAGATACGCAGTATTTT
>.|TRBV11-3|once|TRBJ2-5
CASSLRGGAVETQYF
TGTGCCAGCAGCTTAAGGGGGGGAGCTGTAGAGACCCAGTACTTC
>TRBD1|TRBV19|.|TRBJ2-1
CASSIVGGKITNEQFF
TGTGCCAGTAGTATAGTAGGGGGCAAGATAACCAATGAGCAGTTCTTC
>.|TRBV5-1|.|TRBJ2-3
CASSYRVFTDTQYF
TGCGCCAGCAGCTATCGGGTCTTCACAGATACGCAGTATTTT
>TRBD2|TRBV27|once|TRBJ2-5
CASSPYLAGMAETQYF
TGTGCCAGCAGTCCGTACCTAGCGGGAATGGCTGAGACCCAGTACTTC
>TRBD1|TRBV19|few|TRBJ1-4
CASSMNPAKGQGIGEKLFF
TGTGCCAGTAGTATGAACCCGGCCAAAGGACAGGGGATTGGAGAAAAACTGTTTTTT
>TRBD1|TRBV6-1|.|TRBJ1-5
CASSEALTGIQPQHF
TGTGCCAGCAGTGAAGCTTTGACAGGGATACAGCCCCAGCATTTT
>TRBD2|TRBV19|.|TRBJ2-1
CASSIGTSGNNEQFF
TGTGCCAGTAGTATAGGGACTAGCGGAAACAATGAGCAGTTCTTC
>TRBD2|TRBV6-1|.|TRBJ2-1
CASSPGLAYNEQFF
TGTGCCAGCAGTCCGGGACTAGCGTACAATGAGCAGTTCTTC
>.|TRBV5-5|.|TRBJ1-1
CASSLGPGQNTEAFF
TGTGCCAGCAGCTTGGGGCCAGGCCAGAACACTGAAGCTTTCTTT
>.|TRBV5-1|.|TRBJ2-3
CASSPTLTGSTDTQYF
TGCGCCAGCAGCCCGACTCTGACGGGTAGCACAGATACGCAGTATTTT
>.|TRBV2|.|TRBJ2-6
CASSRDSGANVLTF
TGTGCCAGTAGCAGAGACTCTGGGGCCAACGTCCTGACTTTC
>.|TRBV11-2|few|TRBJ1-3
CASSFGGNTIYF
TGTGCCAGCAGCTTTGGTGGAAACACCATATATTTT
>TRBD2|TRBV7-2|.|TRBJ2-4
CASSSGLAGNIQYF
TGTGCCAGCAGCTCGGGACTAGCGGGAAACATTCAGTACTTC
>TRBD2|TRBV19|.|TRBJ2-7
CASSIGVAGEDEQYF
TGTGCCAGTAGTATCGGGGTAGCGGGAGAGGACGAGCAGTACTTC
>.|TRBV6-1|.|TRBJ2-2
CASRMAGMTGELFF
TGTGCCAGCAGGATGGCGGGAATGACCGGGGAGCTGTTTTTT
>.|TRBV9|once|TRBJ2-1
CASSERDSGLSYNEQFF
TGTGCCAGCAGCGAACGGGACTCCGGGCTTTCCTACAATGAGCAGTTCTTC
>.|TRBV13|many|TRBJ1-2
CASTLRGGVNYGYTF
TGTGCCAGCACCCTGAGAGGGGGAGTTAACTATGGCTACACCTTC
>.|TRBV7-2|.|TRBJ1-5
CASSRDMVQPQHF
TGTGCCAGCAGCCGGGACATGGTTCAGCCCCAGCATTTT
>.|TRBV6-1|.|TRBJ1-1
CASGGQMNTEAFF
TGTGCCAGCGGCGGACAGATGAACACTGAAGCTTTCTTT
>.|TRBV5-1|.|TRBJ1-4
CASSRGDSTDNEKLFF
TGCGCCAGCAGCAGAGGGGACTCGACCGATAATGAAAAACTGTTTTTT
>.|TRBV5-1|.|TRBJ2-1
CASSLIPQNEQFF
TGCGCCAGCAGCTTGATCCCGCAAAATGAGCAGTTCTTC
>.|TRBV27|once|TRBJ2-7
CASSLRRTGLGEQYF
TGTGCCAGCAGTTTGCGACGGACGGGGTTGGGGGAGCAGTACTTC
>TRBD1|TRBV2|few|TRBJ2-2
CASSPGQGGTGELFF
TGTGCCAGCAGTCCCGGACAGGGTGGGACCGGGGAGCTGTTTTTT
>TRBD2|TRBV9|.|TRBJ2-7
CASSVGLAFHEQYF
TGTGCCAGCAGCGTGGGACTAGCGTTCCACGAGCAGTACTTC
>.|TRBV18|few|TRBJ2-5
CASSPAKGAGETQYF
TGTGCCAGCTCACCAGCGAAGGGGGCGGGGGAGACCCAGTACTTC